The rows below give T cell receptor beta chains drawn from one sample of a study of beta chain features in type 1 diabetes. Profiled with immunoSEQ multiplex PCR; TCRdb holds only in-frame clones, not every one. The data contain hundreds of thousands of clones, 6.5% to 10% of them singletons. The sample consisted of central memory CD4+ T cells from blood. The receptors come from a woman aged 18-30 years in good health. CDR3s include the opening cysteine and the closing phenylalanine or tryptophan. The D gene is left open where the match is weak. Expanded clones get a size class; other rows say once, few or many, or leave the size out.

clone_size d_call j_call v_call cdr3_nt cdr3_aa
- - TRBJ2-2 TRBV6-6 TGTGCCAGCAGTTACGGGGATGCCGGGGAGCTGTTTTTT CASSYGDAGELFF
few - TRBJ2-7 TRBV7-2 TGTGCCAGCAGCTTAGGAAGTGGATTCTACGAGCAGTACTTC CASSLGSGFYEQYF
many - TRBJ2-7 TRBV18 TGTGCCAGCTCACAGGAAGACTACGAGCAGTACTTC CASSQEDYEQYF
few - TRBJ1-1 TRBV6-1 TGTGCCAGCAGTTTAGGGACTGAAGCTTTCTTT CASSLGTEAFF
many - TRBJ2-1 TRBV5-4 TGTGCCAGCAGCCCTTCGGCTCCTAGAGAGCAGTTCTTC CASSPSAPREQFF
- - TRBJ2-1 TRBV19 TGTGCCAGTAGGAAAACCGGTGTCTCCTACAATGAGCAGTTCTTC CASRKTGVSYNEQFF
- - TRBJ1-1 TRBV7-2 TGTGCCAGCAGCTCACAATTTGGTGAAGCTTTCTTT CASSSQFGEAFF
- - TRBJ1-2 TRBV7-2 TGTGCCAGCAGCTTTAGCAGGGGTAGCGAGATATCATATGGCTACACCTTC CASSFSRGSEISYGYTF
- - TRBJ1-2 TRBV6-6 TGTGCCAGCAGAGTACAAGGGGATAACTATGGCTACACCTTC CASRVQGDNYGYTF
few TRBD2 TRBJ2-4 TRBV7-3 TGTGCCAGCAGCTTAGGCGGGGTAGCGGGAATAAACATTCAGTACTTC CASSLGGVAGINIQYF
few TRBD1 TRBJ2-7 TRBV7-9 TGTGCCAGCAGCCCCGGACAGGGTCGGTTTGAGCAGTACTTC CASSPGQGRFEQYF
- TRBD2 TRBJ2-5 TRBV4-2 TGTGCCAGCAGCCAAGGTGGAGAGCGGGAGGCCCAGTACTTC CASSQGGEREAQYF
many - TRBJ1-2 TRBV5-1 TGCGCCAGCAGCTCAGGCCATGGCTACACCTTC CASSSGHGYTF
once - TRBJ2-1 TRBV5-1 TGCGCCAGCAGCTTGGGGTACGGCGGCTCCTACAATGAGCAGTTCTTC CASSLGYGGSYNEQFF
many - TRBJ2-4 TRBV7-2 TGTGCCAGCAGCGCCAACTCCCTGGCCTCCATTCAGTACTTC CASSANSLASIQYF
- TRBD2 TRBJ2-3 TRBV9 TGTGCCAGCAGCGTAGCGGCGGGAGACAGAACAGATACGCAGTATTTT CASSVAAGDRTDTQYF
- - TRBJ2-7 TRBV15 TGTGCCACCAGCAGGGACCGTTCCTACGAGCAGTACTTC CATSRDRSYEQYF
- TRBD2 TRBJ2-2 TRBV29-1 TGCAGCGCCCAGAGCCTAGCGGGCCCAGGGGGGGAGCTGTTTTTT CSAQSLAGPGGELFF
- - TRBJ1-2 TRBV9 TGTGCCAGCAGCCCGTTGGGGGGGCACCAATATGGCTACACCTTC CASSPLGGHQYGYTF